A selection of T cell receptor beta chains follows, all from one sample in a study of CD8+CD57+ T cells in acquired aplastic anemia. TCRdb re-analysed the reads in MiXCR, keeping a single row per CDR3 protein. The sample lists hundreds of thousands of distinct CDR3 sequences, 65% to 75% occurring once. Sequencing was carried out using sorted CD4+, CD8+, or CD8+CD57+ T cells (not recorded which) from PBMCs. The receptors originated from a human donor in good health, serving as a control. The conserved cysteine and the conserved F or W are not part of the CDR3 here. The order of the fields is V gene, clone size, CDR3 length, J gene, CDR3 protein. Clone sizes are given selectively: once, few, many, or a class where the clone is expanded.

>TRBV29-1|-|9|TRBJ1-2
SVTRAYGYT
>TRBV6-6|many|10|TRBJ1-1
ASSTGVTEAF
>TRBV7-2|few|14|TRBJ2-3
ASSLLGQGGADTQY
>TRBV2|-|12|TRBJ1-2
ASSLGGQSYGYT
>TRBV7-8|once|13|TRBJ2-7
ASSSGGAGTRHTY
>TRBV5-1|-|12|TRBJ2-1
ASGGGGSYYEQF
>TRBV7-9|-|12|TRBJ2-7
ASSLAGAREEQY
>TRBV4-2|-|15|TRBJ2-1
ASSKLPGTDTYNEQF
>TRBV7-2|-|10|TRBJ2-1
ASSFLTSELF
>TRBV5-4|-|11|TRBJ2-7
ASSTYRRREQY
>TRBV7-9|-|13|TRBJ1-5
ASKNQGAFNQPQH
>TRBV7-2|-|13|TRBJ1-3
ASSSGGQTGNQFY
>TRBV7-8|-|14|TRBJ1-3
ASSLRDAQTENTIY
>TRBV28|-|11|TRBJ1-2
ASSPTGYYGYT
>TRBV19|-|12|TRBJ1-2
ASTPGDTGDGYT
>TRBV7-3|-|13|TRBJ1-2
ASSSNGQNYGYTT
>TRBV7-4|-|12|TRBJ2-5
ASSARRGRAAQY
>TRBV7-9|many|14|TRBJ1-1
ASSLGGATPNTEAF
>TRBV12-3/TRBV12-4|-|14|TRBJ1-5
ASSWGGRNSNQPQH
>TRBV6-1|many|11|TRBJ2-3
ASSERGADTQY
>TRBV2|once|11|TRBJ1-5
ASSRRLGGPQH
>TRBV12-5|-|10|TRBJ1-5
ASGPQGLPQH
>TRBV5-4|-|15|TRBJ2-2
ASSLTTGTANTGELS
>TRBV29-1|many|12|TRBJ2-5
SVVIGAGGETQY
>TRBV27|-|11|TRBJ1-2
ACSIDRDYGYT
>TRBV2|-|13|TRBJ2-5
ASSSVTAGEKTQY
>TRBV9|many|13|TRBJ1-1
ASSVVGGMNTEAF
>TRBV24-1|many|11|TRBJ1-6
ATSRGVESPLH
>TRBV6-4|-|12|TRBJ2-1
ASSDWSKPNGQI
>TRBV2|-|10|TRBJ1-1
ASSGRLTEAF
>TRBV19|few|12|TRBJ1-2
ASSIGRLNYGYT
>TRBV19|many|12|TRBJ2-5
ASSGTGLQETQY
>TRBV29-1|few|11|TRBJ2-7
SVVRGSSYEQY
>TRBV20-1|-|12|TRBJ1-3
SVQEGRLKDTIY
>TRBV19|many|11|TRBJ1-2
ASSRQGYYGYT
>TRBV7-9|-|13|TRBJ1-6
ASRPGACGNSPNH
>TRBV9|many|12|TRBJ1-3
ASSGEERGNTIY
>TRBV7-2|many|10|TRBJ2-5
ASSLGAETQY
>TRBV19|few|12|TRBJ2-7
ASSSPGQSYEQY
>TRBV10-3|many|11|TRBJ1-5
AISSGPDQPQH
>TRBV5-8|many|13|TRBJ2-5
ASSLGGVGQETQY
>TRBV5-5|many|11|TRBJ2-7
ASSFVHTYEQY
>TRBV11-2|-|14|TRBJ2-1
ASSGTGQSSYNEQF
>TRBV7-3|many|12|TRBJ1-2
ASSLKGTSAGYT
>TRBV7-9|many|14|TRBJ1-6
ASSLQGEAGNSPLH
>TRBV20-1|-|12|TRBJ1-2
SVLRWGLDNGYT
>TRBV7-6|few|11|TRBJ1-4
ASSHSFLEKLF
>TRBV7-2|-|13|TRBJ2-7
ASRTQRFSSYEQY
>TRBV7-2|-|13|TRBJ2-3
ASSSRGSVADILY
>TRBV5-5|once|16|TRBJ2-2
ASSLQSGPGIDTGELF
>TRBV9|-|11|TRBJ1-2
ASSVERLAGAR
>TRBV4-1|many|14|TRBJ1-2
ASSQGLKGAVGGYT
>TRBV7-2|-|12|TRBJ2-7
ASSLLAALYEQY
>TRBV15|few|11|TRBJ1-1
ATEAGPNTEAF
>TRBV11-1|-|10|TRBJ1-2
ASYGGGGRYT
>TRBV9|-|13|TRBJ1-5
ASSMEAGSNQPQH